The rows below give T cell receptor beta chains drawn from one sample of a study of CD8 T cells in Susac syndrome. TCRdb reprocessed the immunoSEQ multiplex PCR reads with MiXCR, giving one entry per CDR3 protein. The table records 230,000 or so distinct CDR3 sequences, 95% of them present only once. The specimen was CD4+ T cells from PBMCs. The receptors derive from a human donor with multiple sclerosis. CDR3s include the opening cysteine and the closing phenylalanine or tryptophan. The D gene is left open where the match is weak. Some rows mark clone size as missing; the rest say once, few, many or name a class of expanded clone.

>NA|NA|TRBV20-1|TRBJ2-5
CSADKLGAEETQYF
TGCAGTGCGGATAAACTGGGGGCCGAAGAGACCCAGTACTTC
>NA|NA|TRBV20-1|TRBJ2-7
CSAPQSGTAYEQYF
TGCAGTGCTCCTCAATCAGGCACAGCCTACGAGCAGTACTTC
>TRBD2|few|TRBV14|TRBJ2-7
CASSQGLATYEQYF
TGTGCCAGCAGCCAGGGACTAGCGACTTACGAGCAGTACTTC
>NA|NA|TRBV30|TRBJ2-7
CAWRPGLTYEQYF
TGTGCCTGGAGGCCGGGACTCACCTACGAGCAGTACTTC
>NA|once|TRBV5-6|TRBJ2-5
CASSYTGLTETQYF
TGTGCCAGCAGCTATACGGGACTCACAGAGACCCAGTACTTC
>NA|NA|TRBV20-1|TRBJ2-7
CSANWGGYEQYF
TGCAGTGCGAATTGGGGTGGGTACGAGCAGTACTTC
>NA|NA|TRBV18|TRBJ2-3
CASSPIDTQYF
TGTGCCAGCTCACCAATAGATACGCAGTATTTT
>NA|few|TRBV25-1|TRBJ2-7
CASSVVYEQYF
TGTGCCAGCAGTGTAGTCTACGAGCAGTACTTC
>NA|NA|TRBV25-1|TRBJ1-1
CASSRGYSAMNTEAFF
TGTGCCAGCAGCCGAGGGTATAGCGCCATGAACACTGAAGCTTTCTTT
>NA|NA|TRBV20-1|TRBJ1-4
CSATERRSNEKLFF
TGCAGTGCGACCGAGAGGCGAAGTAATGAAAAACTGTTTTTT
>NA|NA|TRBV7-3|TRBJ2-3
CASSLVGRGARDTQYF
TGTGCCAGCAGCTTAGTTGGTCGGGGGGCCAGGGATACGCAGTATTTT
>NA|NA|TRBV30|TRBJ2-4
CARTRGTKNIQYF
TGTGCCCGTACCAGGGGAACCAAAAACATTCAGTACTTC
>NA|NA|TRBV12-3/TRBV12-4|TRBJ2-1
CASSLASANEQFF
TGTGCCAGCAGTTTAGCCAGCGCCAATGAGCAGTTCTTC
>NA|NA|TRBV20-1|TRBJ2-3
CSASRPERGTQYF
TGCAGTGCTTCACGACCGGAAAGGGGCACGCAGTATTTT
>TRBD2|NA|TRBV12-3/TRBV12-4|TRBJ2-3
CASRSWTSVTDTQYF
TGTGCCAGCAGGTCGTGGACTAGCGTCACAGATACGCAGTATTTT
>TRBD2|NA|TRBV9|TRBJ2-5
CASSVGPWGGQETQYF
TGTGCCAGCAGCGTAGGGCCTTGGGGAGGGCAAGAGACCCAGTACTTC
>NA|NA|TRBV27|TRBJ2-6
CASSLLAAVSGANVLTF
TGTGCCAGCAGTTTATTAGCCGCGGTCTCTGGGGCCAACGTCCTGACTTTC
>TRBD2|NA|TRBV28|TRBJ2-3
CASSLKREVTDTQYF
TGTGCCAGCAGTTTGAAGCGGGAGGTTACAGATACGCAGTATTTT
>NA|NA|TRBV5-4|TRBJ1-1
CASSLLSGTEAFF
TGTGCCAGCAGCCTCTTAAGCGGCACTGAAGCTTTCTTT
>TRBD1|NA|TRBV27|TRBJ1-6
CASGRGANSPLHF
TGTGCCAGTGGCAGGGGGGCTAATTCACCCCTCCACTTT
>TRBD1|NA|TRBV20-1|TRBJ1-1
CSARRDRNTEAFF
TGCAGTGCTAGAAGGGACAGGAACACTGAAGCTTTCTTT
>NA|NA|TRBV2|TRBJ2-1
CASSRAQGTYNEQFF
TGTGCCAGCAGCCGGGCCCAGGGGACCTACAATGAGCAGTTCTTC
>NA|NA|TRBV4-1|TRBJ2-7
CASSQVGWEPYEQYF
TGCGCCAGCAGCCAAGTAGGGTGGGAGCCCTACGAGCAGTACTTC
>TRBD1|NA|TRBV19|TRBJ2-6
CASIDRAGANVLTF
TGTGCCAGTATCGACAGGGCTGGGGCCAACGTCCTGACTTTC
>TRBD1|NA|TRBV7-3|TRBJ2-2
CASSQSRGRTGELFF
TGTGCCAGCAGCCAAAGCAGGGGGCGGACCGGGGAGCTGTTTTTT
>TRBD2|NA|TRBV20-1|TRBJ2-1
CSASPTSGGYNEQFF
TGCAGTGCTTCACCTACTAGCGGGGGCTACAATGAGCAGTTCTTC
>NA|once|TRBV20-1|TRBJ2-5
CSANPIGGGEQETQYF
TGCAGTGCTAACCCGATAGGGGGGGGCGAACAAGAGACCCAGTACTTC
>NA|NA|TRBV1|TRBJ1-1
CTSSHPTPSSPAFF
TGCACCAGCAGCCACCCTACTCCCTCATCACCGGCTTTCTTT
>NA|NA|TRBV20-1|TRBJ1-1
CSARRGVGVGTEAFF
TGCAGTGCGCGTAGAGGTGTCGGGGTGGGCACTGAAGCTTTCTTT
>TRBD2|NA|TRBV20-1|TRBJ2-1
CSARLFSGSSYNEQFF
TGCAGTGCTAGACTCTTCAGCGGGAGCTCCTACAATGAGCAGTTCTTC
>NA|NA|TRBV10-3|TRBJ1-6
CAISETRGGEGSPLHF
TGTGCCATCAGTGAGACCCGGGGCGGGGAAGGTTCACCCCTCCACTTT
>NA|NA|TRBV24-1|TRBJ2-1
CATSDGGPSWNEQFF
TGTGCCACCAGTGATGGGGGCCCTTCATGGAATGAGCAGTTCTTC
>NA|NA|TRBV6-1|TRBJ1-1
CASSGMAGGRSSEAFF
TGTGCCAGCAGTGGAATGGCCGGGGGTAGGTCGTCTGAAGCTTTCTTT
>TRBD2|NA|TRBV9|TRBJ2-5
CASSVAGGGARETQYF
TGTGCCAGCAGCGTAGCGGGCGGGGGGGCCCGAGAGACCCAGTACTTC
>TRBD1|NA|TRBV14|TRBJ2-7
CASSPRTGGREQYF
TGTGCCAGCAGCCCTCGGACAGGGGGCAGGGAGCAGTACTTC
>TRBD1|NA|TRBV12-3/TRBV12-4|TRBJ2-7
CASSPGGSIGEQYF
TGTGCCAGCAGTCCAGGGGGAAGCATCGGGGAGCAGTACTTC
>NA|NA|TRBV6-1|TRBJ2-7
CASSESWGTYEQYF
TGTGCCAGCAGTGAATCATGGGGTACCTACGAGCAGTACTTC
>NA|once|TRBV27|TRBJ1-3
CASSADKGNTIYF
TGTGCCAGCAGTGCCGACAAAGGAAACACCATATATTTT
>NA|NA|TRBV5-1|TRBJ2-1
CASRIGGNEQFF
TGCGCCAGCAGGATTGGGGGCAATGAGCAGTTCTTC
>TRBD1|NA|TRBV3-1|TRBJ1-2
CASSQGRDRPSGGYTF
TGTGCCAGCAGCCAAGGGCGGGACAGACCCTCCGGTGGCTACACCTTC
>NA|NA|TRBV18|TRBJ2-6
CASSPTLAGANVLTF
TGTGCCAGCTCACCCACATTGGCTGGGGCCAACGTCCTGACTTTC
>NA|few|TRBV28|TRBJ2-7
CASSTPGQGYEQYF
TGTGCCAGCAGCACCCCGGGGCAGGGCTACGAGCAGTACTTC
>NA|NA|TRBV29-1|TRBJ1-1
CSVEFPGTEAFF
TGCAGCGTTGAATTTCCGGGCACTGAAGCTTTCTTT
>TRBD1|NA|TRBV2|TRBJ2-3
CASGQGAVDTQYF
TGTGCCAGCGGACAGGGGGCGGTAGATACGCAGTATTTT
>NA|NA|TRBV11-2|TRBJ2-1
CASSLGAGTHNEQFF
TGTGCCAGCAGCTTAGGGGCGGGGACTCACAATGAGCAGTTCTTC
>TRBD1|once|TRBV25-1|TRBJ1-2
CASSGLGQGGYGYTF
TGTGCCAGCAGTGGCCTAGGACAGGGAGGCTATGGCTACACCTTC
>TRBD1|NA|TRBV15|TRBJ2-7
CATGTETYEQYF
TGTGCCACAGGGACAGAAACCTACGAGCAGTACTTC
>NA|NA|TRBV7-3|TRBJ1-4
CASSAKTGGNEKLFF
TGTGCCAGCAGCGCCAAGACAGGAGGGAATGAAAAACTGTTTTTT
>NA|NA|TRBV15|TRBJ2-1
CATSSRLDGYNEQFF
TGTGCCACCAGCAGTCGTCTGGACGGTTACAATGAGCAGTTCTTC
>NA|NA|TRBV20-1|TRBJ1-6
CSARDQNWRNSPLHF
TGCAGTGCTAGAGACCAGAACTGGCGGAATTCACCCCTCCACTTT
>NA|NA|TRBV4-1|TRBJ2-1
CASSQELGKTEQFF
TGCGCCAGCAGCCAAGAATTAGGGAAAACCGAGCAGTTCTTC
>NA|NA|TRBV24-1|TRBJ2-1
CATSDARTAFNEQFF
TGTGCCACCAGTGATGCGAGGACAGCGTTTAATGAGCAGTTCTTC
>NA|NA|TRBV5-6|TRBJ2-5
CASSFQGGKTQYF
TGTGCCAGCAGCTTTCAAGGGGGGAAGACCCAGTACTTC
>NA|NA|TRBV20-1|TRBJ2-5
CSASEVETQYF
TGCAGTGCTAGCGAAGTTGAGACCCAGTACTTC
>TRBD1|NA|TRBV3-1|TRBJ1-2
CASSQEGQTYGYTF
TGTGCCAGCAGCCAGGAGGGACAGACGTATGGCTACACCTTC
>TRBD2|NA|TRBV20-1|TRBJ2-1
CSALAGGQHNEQFF
TGCAGTGCCCTAGCGGGGGGCCAACACAATGAGCAGTTCTTC
>NA|NA|TRBV6-1|TRBJ1-1
CASRSRVVDTEAFF
TGTGCCAGCAGATCCAGGGTGGTGGACACTGAAGCTTTCTTT
>TRBD2|NA|TRBV7-2|TRBJ2-1
CASSRSGTTLGANEQFF
TGTGCCAGCTCCAGATCCGGGACTACCCTAGGGGCGAATGAGCAGTTCTTC
>NA|NA|TRBV20-1|TRBJ2-1
CSARVAEQFF
TGCAGTGCTAGAGTGGCAGAGCAGTTCTTC
>NA|few|TRBV2|TRBJ1-5
CASSGGRNQPQHF
TGTGCCAGCAGTGGTGGGCGCAATCAGCCCCAGCATTTT